This T cell receptor (beta chain) originates from a study of control samples from healthy donors and cancer patients. The repertoire was sequenced with immunoSEQ multiplex PCR; TCRdb's copy has only in-frame clones and lacks some. The table lists fewer than 300,000 clones, approximately 80% of them singletons. This clone appeared once. The V segment lost 7 bases and the J segment 1 base; nucleotides outside the gene matches: 11. The CDR3 loop spans 17 amino acids. Germline V gives CDR1 ENHRY, CDR2 SYGVKD. The chain joins TRBV10-3 to TRBJ2-1, with 9 nucleotides matching TRBD2. The receptor was isolated from a woman aged 55-69 years with lung cancer. The sample consisted of PBMCs. The CDR3 loop is CAIKGQSGGHSYNEQFF. The DNA of the CDR3 is TGTGCCATCAAGGGACAGAGCGGGGGGCATTCCTACAATGAGCAGTTCTTC.